This section outlines one TCR beta chain sequence together with its context. Treatment defined: oral pan-JAK inhibitor, 5-10 mg twice daily. The sample belongs to a study of CD8+ T cells in alopecia areata. Following RNA extraction, reverse transcription yielded cDNA that acted as the sequencing template. Sequencing was performed with immunoSEQ multiplex PCR; in TCRdb, only in-frame clones are kept and a portion is missing. Of around 300,000 clones listed, 60% are singletons. Per the germline V gene, CDR1 is LNHDA and CDR2 is SQIVND (reference sequence). The V and J ends lost 7 bases and 2 bases respectively, with 12 bases between them. CDR3 size: 13 residues.

Here the sequenced sample was CD4+ T cells sorted from blood, taken at approximately week 51, from a patient treated with tofacitinib. V usage is TRBV19 and J usage is TRBJ2-7; tentatively, D is TRBD2 (5 bases). The clonotype originates from a human donor with alopecia areata. The CDR3 sequence: CASTSGNPYEQYF. As DNA, the CDR3 is TGTGCCAGTACCTCCGGGAACCCCTACGAGCAGTACTTC.